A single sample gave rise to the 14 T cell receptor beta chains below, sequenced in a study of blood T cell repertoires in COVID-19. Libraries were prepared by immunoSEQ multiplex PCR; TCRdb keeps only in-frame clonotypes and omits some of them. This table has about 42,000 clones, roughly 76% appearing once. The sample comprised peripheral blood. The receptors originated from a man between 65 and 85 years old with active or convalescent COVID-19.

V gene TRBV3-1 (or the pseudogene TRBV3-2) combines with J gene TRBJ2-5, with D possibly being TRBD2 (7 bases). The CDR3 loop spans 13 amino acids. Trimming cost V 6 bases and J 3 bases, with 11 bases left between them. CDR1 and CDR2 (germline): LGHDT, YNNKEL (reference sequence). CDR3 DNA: TGTGCCAGCAGGAGGGGGGGTGAAGAGACCCAGTACTTC. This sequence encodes CASRRGGEETQYF.

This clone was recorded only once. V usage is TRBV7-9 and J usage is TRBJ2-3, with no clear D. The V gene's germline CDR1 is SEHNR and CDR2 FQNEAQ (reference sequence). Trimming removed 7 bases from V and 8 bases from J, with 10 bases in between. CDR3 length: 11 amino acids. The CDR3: CASMAFSTQYF. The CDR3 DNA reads TGTGCCAGCATGGCTTTTTCTACGCAGTATTTT.

For the CDR3, the DNA is TGTGCCAGCGCGGGACAGACGAACACTGAAGCTTTCTTT. This sequence encodes CASAGQTNTEAFF. V is TRBV2 and J is TRBJ1-1; 7 bases align to TRBD1. The CDR3 totals 13 residues. CDR1 and CDR2 (germline): SNHLY, FYNNEI. V lost 8 bases to trimming and J lost 1 base; unmatched junction nucleotides: 4.

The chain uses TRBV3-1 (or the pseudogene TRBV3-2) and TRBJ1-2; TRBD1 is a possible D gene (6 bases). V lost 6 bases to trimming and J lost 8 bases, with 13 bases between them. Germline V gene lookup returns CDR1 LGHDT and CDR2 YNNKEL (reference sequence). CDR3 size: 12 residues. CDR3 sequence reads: CASSLQGRGYTF. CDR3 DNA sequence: TGTGCCAGCAGTCTACAGGGCCGGGGCTACACCTTC.

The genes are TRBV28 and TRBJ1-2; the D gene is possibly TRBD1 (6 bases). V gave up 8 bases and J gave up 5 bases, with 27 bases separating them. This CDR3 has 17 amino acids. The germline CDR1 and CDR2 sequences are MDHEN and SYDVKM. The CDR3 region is CASYNLPGRGGFYGYTF. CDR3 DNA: TGTGCCAGCTACAACTTGCCGGGAAGAGGGGGATTTTATGGCTACACCTTC.

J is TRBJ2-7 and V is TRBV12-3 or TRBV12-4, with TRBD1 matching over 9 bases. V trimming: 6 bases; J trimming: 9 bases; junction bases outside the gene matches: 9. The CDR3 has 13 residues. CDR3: CASSLVQGAGQYF. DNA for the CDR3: TGTGCCAGCAGCCTAGTACAGGGGGCAGGGCAGTACTTC.

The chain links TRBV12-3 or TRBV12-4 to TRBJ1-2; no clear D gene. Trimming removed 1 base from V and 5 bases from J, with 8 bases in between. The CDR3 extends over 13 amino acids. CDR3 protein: CASSLGRGYGYTF. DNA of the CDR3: TGTGCCAGCAGTTTAGGCCGGGGATATGGCTACACCTTC.

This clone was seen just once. In DNA form, the CDR3 reads TGTGCCAGCAGCATCCTAGGGGTTTACTCTGGGGCCAACGTCCTGACTTTC. Amino acids: CASSILGVYSGANVLTF. The rearrangement links TRBV5-6 to TRBJ2-6; D is perhaps TRBD1 (5 bases). Germline CDR1 SGHDT, CDR2 YYEEEE. The CDR3 is 17 residues long. V lost 4 bases, J lost 0 bases, and 14 bases lay in between.

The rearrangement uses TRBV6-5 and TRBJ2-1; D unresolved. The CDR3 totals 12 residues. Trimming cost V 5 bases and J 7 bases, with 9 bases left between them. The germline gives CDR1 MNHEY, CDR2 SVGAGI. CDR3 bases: TGTGCCAGCAGTACCCAGGTTAATGAGCAGTTCTTC. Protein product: CASSTQVNEQFF.

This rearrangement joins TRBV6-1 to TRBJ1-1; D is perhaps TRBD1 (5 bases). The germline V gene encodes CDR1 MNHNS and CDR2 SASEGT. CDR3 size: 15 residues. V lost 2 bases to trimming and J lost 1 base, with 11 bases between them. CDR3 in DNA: TGTGCCAGCAGTGAATTGCTCCAGGGGAACACTGAAGCTTTCTTT. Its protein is CASSELLQGNTEAFF.

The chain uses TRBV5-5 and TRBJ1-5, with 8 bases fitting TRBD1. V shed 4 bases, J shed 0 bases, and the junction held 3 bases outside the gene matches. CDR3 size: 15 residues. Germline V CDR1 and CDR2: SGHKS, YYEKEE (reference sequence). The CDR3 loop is CASSRTGISNQPQHF. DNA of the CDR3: TGTGCCAGCAGCCGGACAGGGATTAGCAATCAGCCCCAGCATTTT.

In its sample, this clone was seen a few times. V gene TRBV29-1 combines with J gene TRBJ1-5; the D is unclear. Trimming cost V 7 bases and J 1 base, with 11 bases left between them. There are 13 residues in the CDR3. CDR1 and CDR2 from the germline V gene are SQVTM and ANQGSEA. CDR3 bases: TGCAGCGCCGGAGGAGGGAGCAATCAGCCCCAGCATTTT. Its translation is CSAGGGSNQPQHF.

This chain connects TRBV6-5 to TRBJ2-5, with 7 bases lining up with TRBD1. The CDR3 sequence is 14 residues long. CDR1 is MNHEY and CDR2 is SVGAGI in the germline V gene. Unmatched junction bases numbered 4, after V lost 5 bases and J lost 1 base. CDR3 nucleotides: TGTGCCAGCAGTAACAGGGGAAGCCAAGAGACCCAGTACTTC. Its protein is CASSNRGSQETQYF.

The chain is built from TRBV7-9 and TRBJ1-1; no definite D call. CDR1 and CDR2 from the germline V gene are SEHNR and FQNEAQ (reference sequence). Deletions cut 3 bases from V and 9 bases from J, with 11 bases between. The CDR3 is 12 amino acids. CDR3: CASSLEVRQAFF. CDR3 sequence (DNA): TGTGCCAGCAGCTTGGAGGTCAGGCAAGCTTTCTTT.